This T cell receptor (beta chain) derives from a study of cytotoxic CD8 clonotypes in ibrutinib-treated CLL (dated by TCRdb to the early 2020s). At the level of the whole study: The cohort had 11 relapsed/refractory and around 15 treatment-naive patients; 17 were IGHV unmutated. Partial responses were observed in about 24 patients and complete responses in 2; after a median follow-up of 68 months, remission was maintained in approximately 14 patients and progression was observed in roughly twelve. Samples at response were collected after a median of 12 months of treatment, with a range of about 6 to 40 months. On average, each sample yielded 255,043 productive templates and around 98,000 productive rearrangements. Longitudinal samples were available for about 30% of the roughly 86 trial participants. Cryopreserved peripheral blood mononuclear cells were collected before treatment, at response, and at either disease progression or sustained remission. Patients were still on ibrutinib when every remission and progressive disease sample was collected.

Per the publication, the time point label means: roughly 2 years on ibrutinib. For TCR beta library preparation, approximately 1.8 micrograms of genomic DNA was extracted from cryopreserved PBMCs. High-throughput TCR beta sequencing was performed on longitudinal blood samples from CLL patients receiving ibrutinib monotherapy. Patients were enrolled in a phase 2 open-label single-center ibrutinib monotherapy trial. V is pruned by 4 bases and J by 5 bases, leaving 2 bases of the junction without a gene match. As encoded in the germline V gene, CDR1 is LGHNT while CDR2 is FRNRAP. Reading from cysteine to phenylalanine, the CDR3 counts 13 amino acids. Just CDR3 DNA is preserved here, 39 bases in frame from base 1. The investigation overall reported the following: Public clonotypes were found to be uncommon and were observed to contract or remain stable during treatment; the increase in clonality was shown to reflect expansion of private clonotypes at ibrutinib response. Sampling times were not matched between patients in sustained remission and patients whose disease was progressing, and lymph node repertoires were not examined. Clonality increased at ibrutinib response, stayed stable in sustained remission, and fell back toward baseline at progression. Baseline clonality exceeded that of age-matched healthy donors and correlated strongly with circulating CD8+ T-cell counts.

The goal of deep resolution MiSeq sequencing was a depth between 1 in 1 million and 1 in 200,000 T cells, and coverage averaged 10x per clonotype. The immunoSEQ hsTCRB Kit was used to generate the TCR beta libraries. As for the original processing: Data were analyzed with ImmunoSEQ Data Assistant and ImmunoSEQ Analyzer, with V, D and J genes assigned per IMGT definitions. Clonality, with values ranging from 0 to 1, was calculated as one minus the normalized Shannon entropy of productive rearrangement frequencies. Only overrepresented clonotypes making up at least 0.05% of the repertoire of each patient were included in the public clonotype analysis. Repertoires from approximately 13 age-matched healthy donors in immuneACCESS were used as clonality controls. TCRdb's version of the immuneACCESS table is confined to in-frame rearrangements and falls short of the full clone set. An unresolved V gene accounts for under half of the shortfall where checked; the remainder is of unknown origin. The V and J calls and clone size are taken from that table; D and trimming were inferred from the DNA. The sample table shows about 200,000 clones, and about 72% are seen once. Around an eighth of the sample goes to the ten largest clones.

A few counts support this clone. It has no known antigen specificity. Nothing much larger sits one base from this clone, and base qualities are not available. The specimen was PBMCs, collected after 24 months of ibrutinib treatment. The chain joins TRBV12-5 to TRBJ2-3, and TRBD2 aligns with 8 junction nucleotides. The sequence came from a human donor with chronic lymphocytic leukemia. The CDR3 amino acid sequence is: CASGSLAGDTQYF. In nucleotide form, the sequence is TGTGCTAGTGGTTCTCTAGCGGGAGATACGCAGTATTTT.